A single sample gave rise to the 10 T cell receptor beta chains below, sequenced in a study of cytomegalovirus exposure and HLA in healthy donors. This PCR relied on a set of 60 Vbeta primers and 13 Jbeta primers. Repertoires were generated with immunoSEQ multiplex PCR, while TCRdb's copy carries only in-frame clones and drops some. This sample has 100,000 to 150,000 clones, with approximately 85% found just once. What was sequenced was PBMCs. Receptors were obtained from a boy between 10 and 17 years old in good health and CMV-seronegative.

The J gene is TRBJ1-5, the V gene TRBV19, with no clear D. The CDR3 totals 18 residues. Per the germline V gene, CDR1 is LNHDA and CDR2 is SQIVND (reference sequence). V was clipped by 1 base and J by 1 base, with 17 bases between them. This CDR3 reads CASSIASPNYESNQPQHF. Here the CDR3 DNA reads TGTGCCAGTAGTATAGCATCGCCGAACTACGAGAGCAATCAGCCCCAGCATTTT.

The chain couples TRBV6-6 to TRBJ2-1; possibly TRBD1 for D (6 bases). Trimming cost V 4 bases and J 10 bases, with 11 bases left between them. CDR1 MNHNY and CDR2 SVGAGI come from the germline V gene (reference sequence). The CDR3 consists of 12 residues. The DNA for the CDR3 is TGTGCCAGCAGTTCCGGACAGCTAGAGCAGTTCTTC. Encoded protein: CASSSGQLEQFF.

The chain has TRBV27 and TRBJ1-2; D not resolved. V lost 0 bases to trimming and J lost 3 bases, with 8 bases between them. Germline V gene data show CDR1 as MNHEY and CDR2 as SMNVEV (reference sequence). The length of the CDR3 is 14 residues. CDR3 bases: TGTGCCAGCAGTTTATCGCAGGCCTACTATGGCTACACCTTC. The encoded protein is CASSLSQAYYGYTF.

For the CDR3, the DNA is TGTGCCAGCAGCGACAGACGGAACACTGAAGCTTTCTTT. The encoded protein is CASSDRRNTEAFF. The V gene is TRBV7-9, the J gene TRBJ1-1; D is perhaps TRBD1 (5 bases). Trimming removed 5 bases at V and 1 base at J, with 8 bases between. The CDR3 covers 13 residues. Germline CDR1 and CDR2: SEHNR and FQNEAQ (reference sequence).

The J gene is TRBJ1-1, the V gene TRBV2; D is possibly TRBD1 (5 bases). The CDR3 has 15 residues. Trimming cost V 6 bases and J 1 base, with 15 bases left between them. Germline V gene data show CDR1 as SNHLY and CDR2 as FYNNEI. The CDR3 DNA reads as TGTGCCAGCAGAACCCCGGGGGGGACGAACACTGAAGCTTTCTTT. The encoded protein is CASRTPGGTNTEAFF. The variable domain in full, completed from reference TRBV2 and TRBJ1-1, reads EPEVTQTPSHQVTQMGQEVILRCVPISNHLYFYWYRQILGQKVEFLVSFYNNEISEKSEIFDDQFSVERPDGSNFTLKIRSTKLEDSAMYFCASRTPGGTNTEAFFGQGTRLTVV.

The chain joins TRBV29-1 to TRBJ1-1; D perhaps matches TRBD1 (6 bases). Deletions cut 6 bases from V and 1 base from J, with 12 bases between. The CDR3 length is 13 residues. Germline V gives CDR1 SQVTM, CDR2 ANQGSEA. The CDR3 coding sequence is TGCAGCGTCGTCAGGGGACGGAACACTGAAGCTTTCTTT. Its protein product is CSVVRGRNTEAFF.

The chain employs TRBV13 and TRBJ2-7; TRBD1 might be the D (6 bases). CDR3 length: 13 residues. Germline V CDR1 and CDR2: PRHDT, FYEKMQ (reference sequence). V was trimmed by 5 bases and J by 4 bases, leaving 12 bases between them. CDR3 DNA: TGTGCCAGCAGCAATCCACAGGGTTACGAGCAGTACTTC. The encoded protein is CASSNPQGYEQYF. Supplemented by reference TRBV13 and TRBJ2-7, the full variable domain reads AAGVIQSPRHLIKEKRETATLKCYPIPRHDTVYWYQQGPGQDPQFLISFYEKMQSDKGSIPDRFSAQQFSDYHSELNMSSLELGDSALYFCASSNPQGYEQYFGPGTRLTVT.

In its sample, this clone was seen once. J is TRBJ2-5 and V is TRBV11-2; 14 nucleotides agree with TRBD2. Germline CDR1 SGHAT, CDR2 FQNNGV. V was clipped by 6 bases and J by 4 bases; unmatched bases: 7. The CDR3 spans 16 residues. The CDR3 nucleotides are TGTGCCAGCAGTCGGACTAGCGGGAGGTTCGGAGAGACCCAGTACTTC. This gives the protein CASSRTSGRFGETQYF.

The V gene is TRBV11-2, the J gene TRBJ1-2, with D hard to call. CDR3 length equals 14 residues. V lost 11 bases and J lost 2, with 18 bases in between. CDR1 and CDR2 (germline): SGHAT, FQNNGV. CDR3 loop: CAVPPAGMNYGYTF. CDR3 coding DNA: TGTGCCGTCCCCCCGGCGGGAATGAACTATGGCTACACCTTC.

This clone was seen once. The chain carries TRBV19 and TRBJ2-5; 14 bases fit TRBD2. J gave up 5 bases and V 1 base, and 0 bases lay outside the gene matches. This CDR3 has 15 residues. The germline gives CDR1 LNHDA, CDR2 SQIVND (reference sequence). The CDR3 spells CASSIGTSGRETQYF. DNA of the CDR3: TGTGCCAGTAGTATAGGGACTAGCGGGAGGGAGACCCAGTACTTC.